A single count supports the clone carrying this TCR beta chain. Antigen: not known. This specimen belongs to a study of memory CD4+ T cells and cytomegalovirus serostatus. Here immunoSEQ multiplex PCR was the method, and the copy in TCRdb shows in-frame clones only, minus some. The sample has 50,000 to 65,000 clones, around four fifths seen once. Study-level results: 67 of 164 known CMV-associated TCRbeta sequences appeared in CD4+ memory. The CMV-associated TCR signature appears largely within the CD4+ memory repertoire.

Germline assignment: CDR1 KGHSH and CDR2 LQKENI. The V segment lost 2 bases and the J segment 4 bases; nucleotides outside the gene matches: 7. This CDR3 spans 16 amino acids. Single viable CD3+CD4+CD8-CD45RO+ cells were sorted as the memory CD4+ T cells. Donors' CMV status reflects serum IgG against pp150, pp28, p38, p52. Total CD4+ T cells were enriched by CD4 positive selection. The chain combines TRBV18 with TRBJ2-1; 8 nucleotides agree with TRBD2. Sequences were obtained from memory CD4+ T cells from blood. The clonotype comes from an adult in good health and CMV-seropositive. The chain's CDR3 is CASSPIGGGRYNEQFF. The CDR3 nucleotides read TGTGCCAGCTCACCAATCGGGGGGGGCCGTTACAATGAGCAGTTCTTC.